This TCR beta chain was observed in a study of blood T cell repertoires in COVID-19. This CDR3 contains 13 residues. Germline assignment: CDR1 SEHNR and CDR2 FQNEAQ (reference sequence). V was pared by 1 base and J by 7 bases, with 7 bases between. Participant-reported clinical history was the basis for cohort assignment. Cohort 3 donors counted as recovered after two negative PCRs, clearance, or resolved symptoms. As handled by the study authors: It was from reference gene primer amplification that nucleated cell counts were estimated. Sequencing used immunoSEQ multiplex PCR; TCRdb keeps in-frame clones, though not all of them. V, J and clone size were drawn from that table, and D and trimming were deduced from the DNA. The data hold a few hundred thousand clones, with 87% observed a single time.

Sequencing was done on a sample of PBMCs or T cells enriched from blood (not recorded which). The chain uses TRBV7-9 and TRBJ1-4; D gene unclear. The TCR sequence derives from a woman aged 50 to 60 who had recovered from COVID-19. CDR3 region: CASSLERVEKLFF. The CDR3 DNA reads TGTGCCAGCAGCTTAGAACGGGTTGAAAAACTGTTTTTT.